This T cell receptor beta chain was profiled in a study of blood T cells in healthy people across ages. This clonotype was seen a few times. There are 16 residues in the CDR3. Germline assignment: CDR1 LGHDT and CDR2 YNNKEL (reference sequence). With 0 bases removed from V and 4 bases from J, the gap between germline ends came to 15 bases. A second PCR, run for about 6 to 11 cycles, used a sample-barcoded 5' primer plus a J-beta primer mix. TCRdb ran MiXCR on the 5' RACE reads and lists one entry per CDR3 protein. This sample has 1.2 million to 1.5 million distinct CDR3 sequences, with 42% found just once.

The sequence came from a woman aged 18-29 years in good health. The J gene is TRBJ1-2, the V gene TRBV3-1; D unresolved. Source material: blood. In nucleotides, the CDR3 is TGTGCCAGCAGCCAAGAGGGTCCCGTGGTCCGCTATGGCTACACCTTC. Translated: CASSQEGPVVRYGYTF.